The 6 T cell receptor beta chains below come from one sample, sequenced in a study of T cells in Graves' hyperthyroidism and ophthalmopathy. RNA transcripts were the template for amplifying TCR beta CDR3 regions. The TCR CDR3 was amplified in a first-round RT-PCR using the HTBI primer set. MiXCR was run by TCRdb on the multiplex PCR reads, yielding one entry per CDR3 protein. This table has roughly 350,000 distinct CDR3 sequences, approximately 14% appearing once. The sample consisted of blood. The receptor set was obtained from a woman aged 25-40 years with Graves' ophthalmopathy.

This clonotype was recorded at least ten times. The chain links TRBV10-2 to TRBJ2-1, with D hard to call. The CDR3 is made up of 15 amino acids. The V and J ends lost 5 bases and 0 bases respectively, with 11 bases between them. In germline, CDR1 is WSHSY, CDR2 SAAADI. CDR3 region: CASSTIAPSYNEQFF. The CDR3 region has the DNA TGCGCCAGCAGTACGATAGCCCCCTCCTACAATGAGCAGTTCTTC.

In this sample, this clonotype turned up many times. This chain joins TRBV7-8 and TRBJ2-3, with unresolved D. Germline CDR1 SGHVS, CDR2 FQNEAQ. Trimming took 2 bases from V and 4 from J, leaving 10 bases between them. The CDR3 spans 14 residues. CDR3 in DNA: TGTGCCAGCAGCTTAAACGGAGCCGCAGATACGCAGTATTTT. Encoded protein: CASSLNGAADTQYF.

As to this clonotype: A read error may explain this, as a much larger clone is one base away. CDR3 sequence (DNA): TGTGCCAGCAGCTCGCGACGGGGGGCTATTTGGAACACTGAAGCTTTCTTT. Translation gives CASSSRRGAIWNTEAFF. This chain links TRBV7-9 with TRBJ1-1, with D perhaps TRBD1 (6 bases). V lost 4 bases to trimming and J lost 1 base, with 19 bases between them. The CDR3 consists of 17 residues. The V gene's germline CDR1 is SEHNR and CDR2 FQNEAQ (reference sequence).

This chain links TRBV7-9 with TRBJ1-4; D is uncertain. Trimming took off 6 bases at V and 7 bases at J, with 18 bases between the two ends. The length of the CDR3 is 15 residues. Germline values: CDR1 SEHNR, CDR2 FQNEAQ (reference sequence). CDR3 protein: CASSYSREGSEKLFF. For the CDR3, the DNA is TGTGCCAGCAGTTATTCGCGTGAGGGAAGTGAAAAACTGTTTTTT.

This clonotype was seen ten or more times. This sequence joins TRBV7-9 and TRBJ2-3, with D perhaps TRBD2 (7 bases). Looked up from germline, CDR1 is SEHNR and CDR2 is FQNEAQ (reference sequence). Trimming shortened V by 8 bases and J by 3 bases, and 15 bases separated the two germline ends. The CDR3 is made up of 14 amino acids. This chain's CDR3 is CASSWGGLTDTQYF. The CDR3 DNA reads as TGTGCCAGCTCCTGGGGGGGCCTTACAGATACGCAGTATTTT.

Ten or more counts support this clonotype. The DNA for the CDR3 is TGTGCCTGGAGTTTAGCGGGGGTGAGTGAGCAGTTCTTC. Amino acid sequence: CAWSLAGVSEQFF. V gene TRBV30 combines with J gene TRBJ2-1; TRBD2 matches 9 bases. The J segment lost 9 bases and the V segment lost 2 bases, leaving 5 bases of the junction unmatched. From germline, CDR1 is GTSNPN and CDR2 SVGIG (reference sequence). The CDR3 runs 13 residues.